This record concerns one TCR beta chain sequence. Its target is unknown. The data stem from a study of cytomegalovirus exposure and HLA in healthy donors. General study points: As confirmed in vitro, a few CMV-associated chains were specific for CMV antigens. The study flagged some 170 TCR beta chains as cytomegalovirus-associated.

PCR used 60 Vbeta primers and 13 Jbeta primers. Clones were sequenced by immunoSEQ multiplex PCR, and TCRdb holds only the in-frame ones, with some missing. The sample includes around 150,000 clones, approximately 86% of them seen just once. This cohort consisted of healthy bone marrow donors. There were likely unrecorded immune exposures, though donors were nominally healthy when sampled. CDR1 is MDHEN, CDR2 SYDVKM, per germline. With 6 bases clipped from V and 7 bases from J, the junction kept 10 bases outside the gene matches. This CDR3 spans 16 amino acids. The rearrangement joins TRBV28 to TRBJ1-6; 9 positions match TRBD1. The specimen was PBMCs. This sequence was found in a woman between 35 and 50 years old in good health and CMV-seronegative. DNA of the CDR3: TGTGCCAGCAGCCTGGGACAGGGAGGAGAGAATTCACCCCTCCACTTT. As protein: CASSLGQGGENSPLHF.